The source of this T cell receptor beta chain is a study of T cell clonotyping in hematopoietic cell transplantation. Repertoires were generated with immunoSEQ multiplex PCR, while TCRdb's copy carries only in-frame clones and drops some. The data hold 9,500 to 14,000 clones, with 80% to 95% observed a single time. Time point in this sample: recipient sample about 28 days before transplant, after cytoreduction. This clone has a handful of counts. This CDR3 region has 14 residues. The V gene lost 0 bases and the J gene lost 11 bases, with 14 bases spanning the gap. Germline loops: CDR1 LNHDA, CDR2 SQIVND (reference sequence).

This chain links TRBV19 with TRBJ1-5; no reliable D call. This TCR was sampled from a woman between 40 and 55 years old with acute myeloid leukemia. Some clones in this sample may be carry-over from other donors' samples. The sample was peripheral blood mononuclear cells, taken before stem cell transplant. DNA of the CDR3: TGTGCCAGTAGTATAGATCTCCAAGGTTGGTCCCAGCATTTT. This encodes CASSIDLQGWSQHF.